This T cell receptor beta chain was documented in a study of regulatory T cells in long-lasting Graves disease. Study-wide results and limits: Newly diagnosed Graves' patients had higher TCR diversity than persistent ones. Samples came from peripheral blood alone, without thyroid tissue.

Time point noted: persistent/refractory GD, antithyroid drugs over 5 years with positive TRAb. RNA isolated from PBMCs was used to make the TCR library. Patients hailed from an endocrinology department in Xi'an, China. Trimming at V came to 4 bases and at J to 5 bases, leaving 9 bases not matched to a gene. There are 16 residues in the CDR3. Germline V gene data show CDR1 as SGHTS and CDR2 as YDEGEE. Details on this clonotype: Antigen specificity is unknown.

Through Arm-PCR of CDR3 regions and iRepertoire HTBI primers, TCR beta libraries were built. The authors' processing: Across the samples, identification revealed 60 to 75 TRBV and 12 to 15 TRBJ segments. TCRdb independently ran MiXCR on the multiplex PCR reads; one entry per CDR3 protein. These V and J calls are TCRdb output, not the study's own analysis. The table lists about 340,000 distinct CDR3 sequences, about 20% of them singletons. The receptor's source is a female donor with Graves disease. Sample: peripheral blood mononuclear cells (PBMCs), taken when the disease was refractory, from a patient treated with antithyroid drugs. V is TRBV5-8 and J is TRBJ2-5, with 12 nucleotides matching TRBD1. This CDR3 is CASSRGQGAIQETQYF. Written as DNA, the CDR3 is TGTGCCAGCAGCAGGGGACAGGGGGCGATTCAGGAGACCCAGTACTTC.